This TCR beta chain was identified during a study of blood T cell repertoires in COVID-19. Within 2 weeks of study entry, exposed participants had contacted a PCR-confirmed or clinician-diagnosed COVID-19 case. The germline CDR1 and CDR2 sequences are SGDLS and YYNGEE. The CDR3 is 16 amino acids. V lost 1 base, J lost 14 bases, and 25 bases lay in between. Some clones are missing from TCRdb's copy, which holds only in-frame ones; the method was immunoSEQ multiplex PCR. The profile shows about 240,000 clones, 80% to 90% of them singletons. The rearrangement joins TRBV9 to TRBJ2-1; D is perhaps TRBD2 (5 bases). The material sequenced was PBMCs or T cells enriched from blood (not recorded which). This TCR came from a woman between 40 and 50 years old who had been exposed to COVID-19. The DNA of the CDR3 is TGTGCCAGCAGCGTATCGGTCGCCCCCGGCGAGGGCCGGGAGTTCTTC. Amino acid sequence: CASSVSVAPGEGREFF.